This T cell receptor beta chain was profiled in a study of PD-L1 blockade in urothelial cancer. Turning to the study itself: Blood analysis occurred 3 weeks (second dose) and 6 weeks after treatment start.

Profiled with immunoSEQ multiplex PCR; TCRdb holds only in-frame clones, not every one. Of roughly 87,000 clones listed, roughly 90% are singletons. CDR1 is MNHEY, CDR2 SMNVEV, per germline (reference sequence). There are 16 residues in the CDR3. Losses at the gene ends were 5 bases for V and 7 bases for J; bases not matched to a gene: 16. Time point denoted: pretreatment peripheral blood. This TCR came from a woman older than 75 with urothelial cancer. Sequenced material: PBMCs, taken around atezolizumab (anti-PD-L1) treatment. The chain joins TRBV27 to TRBJ2-5; 7 bases match TRBD2. The CDR3 loop is CASSNHISGGPGTQYF. CDR3 bases: TGTGCCAGCAGTAACCACATATCGGGGGGACCTGGGACCCAGTACTTC.